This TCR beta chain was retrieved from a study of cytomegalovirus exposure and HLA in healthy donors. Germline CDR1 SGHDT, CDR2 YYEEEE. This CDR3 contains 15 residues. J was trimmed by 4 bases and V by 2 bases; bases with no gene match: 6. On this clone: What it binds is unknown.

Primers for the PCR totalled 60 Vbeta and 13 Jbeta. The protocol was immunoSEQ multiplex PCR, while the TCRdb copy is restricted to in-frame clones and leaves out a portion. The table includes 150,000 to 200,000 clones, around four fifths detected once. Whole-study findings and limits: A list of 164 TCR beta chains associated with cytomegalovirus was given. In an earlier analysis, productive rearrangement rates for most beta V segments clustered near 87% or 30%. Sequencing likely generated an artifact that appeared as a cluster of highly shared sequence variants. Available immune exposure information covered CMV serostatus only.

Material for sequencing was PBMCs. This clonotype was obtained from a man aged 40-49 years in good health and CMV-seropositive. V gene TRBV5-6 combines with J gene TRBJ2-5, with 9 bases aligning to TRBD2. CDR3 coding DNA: TGTGCCAGCAGCTTCGGTCTAGCGGGATTAGAGACCCAGTACTTC. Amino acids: CASSFGLAGLETQYF.